One and the same sample provided the 6 T cell receptor beta chains below, sequenced in a study of OX40 agonist ivuxolimab in advanced cancers. The data were produced by immunoSEQ multiplex PCR, yet TCRdb's version contains in-frame clones alone and is incomplete. The table shows roughly 64,000 clones, with approximately 84% occurring only once. The material sequenced was CD4+ or CD8+ T cells sorted from blood, taken in a trial of the OX40 agonist ivuxolimab. These receptors originate from an adult with an advanced solid tumor such as melanoma, head and neck, liver or kidney cancer.

The chain is built from TRBV10-3 and TRBJ1-1; unclear D gene. The V gene's germline CDR1 is ENHRY and CDR2 SYGVKD. Trimming left V 2 bases short and J 4 bases short, with 14 bases between. The CDR3 contains 15 residues. CDR3 in DNA: TGTGCCATCAGTGAGAACGGTGAACCGGGCACTGAAGCTTTCTTT. Amino acid sequence: CAISENGEPGTEAFF.

The J gene is TRBJ1-2, the V gene TRBV6-5, with D perhaps matching TRBD1 (6 bases). Looked up from germline, CDR1 is MNHEY and CDR2 is SVGAGI. CDR3 length equals 15 residues. The ends were cut back, 8 bases at V and 8 bases at J, with 24 bases in the middle. The CDR3 nucleotides are TGTGCCAGCGTTGGGGCGGGGGCAGCTTTCGCGGGCTACACCTTC. This encodes CASVGAGAAFAGYTF.

The genes are TRBV5-4 and TRBJ2-1; possibly TRBD2 for D (6 bases). The length of the CDR3 is 16 residues. The germline V and J ends were trimmed by 6 bases and 1 base, with 17 bases remaining between them. Germline CDR1 is SGHNT and CDR2 is YYREEE (reference sequence). The CDR3 region is CASTLGLGGSYNEQFF. Written as DNA, the CDR3 is TGTGCCAGCACCCTCGGGCTGGGAGGATCCTACAATGAGCAGTTCTTC.

This clone occurred many times. The genes are TRBV5-6 and TRBJ2-7; 11 nucleotides align to TRBD2. V trimming: 3 bases; J trimming: 6 bases; junction bases outside the gene matches: 14. The CDR3 totals 17 residues. Germline V CDR1 and CDR2: SGHDT, YYEEEE. CDR3 in DNA: TGTGCCAGCAGCTACACTAGCGGTAGCGGGGGGGTTAGCGAGCAGTACTTC. It specifies CASSYTSGSGGVSEQYF. Combining the CDR3 with reference TRBV5-6 and TRBJ2-7 gives the whole variable domain DAGVTQSPTHLIKTRGQQVTLRCSPKSGHDTVSWYQQALGQGPQFIFQYYEEEERQRGNFPDRFSGHQFPNYSSELNVNALLLGDSALYLCASSYTSGSGGVSEQYFGPGTRLTVT.

This clone has just a few counts. The chain carries TRBV6-5 and TRBJ2-1; 8 nucleotides match TRBD2. J was trimmed by 8 bases and V by 2 bases; bases with no gene match: 11. CDR3 length equals 16 residues. Germline CDR1 is MNHEY and CDR2 is SVGAGI. For the CDR3, the DNA is TGTGCCAGCAGTTACGAGGGTAGCGGGATGGTCTATGAGCAGTTCTTC. This sequence encodes CASSYEGSGMVYEQFF.

This clone was recorded once. The chain carries TRBV27 and TRBJ1-2, with 7 bases that match TRBD1. CDR3 length: 14 residues. The V gene's germline CDR1 is MNHEY and CDR2 SMNVEV (reference sequence). Trimming removed 4 bases from V and 4 bases from J; junction bases left unmatched: 6. The CDR3 sequence: CASSYRGPGYGYTF. The CDR3 DNA reads TGTGCCAGCAGTTACAGGGGCCCAGGCTATGGCTACACCTTC.